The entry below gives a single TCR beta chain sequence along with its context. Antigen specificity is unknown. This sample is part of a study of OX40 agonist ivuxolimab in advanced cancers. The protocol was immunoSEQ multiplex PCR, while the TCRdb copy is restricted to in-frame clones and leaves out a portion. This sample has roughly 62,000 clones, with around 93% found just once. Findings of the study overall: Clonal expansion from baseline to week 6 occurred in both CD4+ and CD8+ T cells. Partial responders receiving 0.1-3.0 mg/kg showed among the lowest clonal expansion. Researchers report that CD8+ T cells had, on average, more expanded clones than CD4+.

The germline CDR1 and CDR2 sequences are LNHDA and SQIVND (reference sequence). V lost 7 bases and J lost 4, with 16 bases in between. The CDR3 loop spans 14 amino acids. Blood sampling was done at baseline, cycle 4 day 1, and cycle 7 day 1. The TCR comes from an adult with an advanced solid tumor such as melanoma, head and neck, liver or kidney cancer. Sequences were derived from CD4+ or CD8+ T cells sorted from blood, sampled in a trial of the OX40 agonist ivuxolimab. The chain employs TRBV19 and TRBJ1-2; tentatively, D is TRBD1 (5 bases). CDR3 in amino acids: CASNPDSLAYGYTF. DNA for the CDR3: TGTGCCAGTAATCCCGACAGTTTAGCCTATGGCTACACCTTC.